This T cell receptor beta chain was recovered during a study of beta chain features in type 1 diabetes. The ends were cut back, 6 bases at V and 6 bases at J, with 21 bases in the middle. Germline-derived CDR1 and CDR2 are MNHEY and SVGAGI. This CDR3 is 15 amino acids long. This clone was seen a few times. Antigen unknown. cDNA synthesis used the whole RNA isolate, giving expressed TCRB sequences. Libraries were prepared by immunoSEQ multiplex PCR; TCRdb keeps only in-frame clonotypes and omits some of them. The sample includes 900,000 or so clones, 17% seen only once; the top ten take 0.023%. Study-wide findings and caveats: Lower insertion and higher deletion counts appeared at VDJ junctions in type 1 diabetes patients.

This receptor was identified in a woman between 18 and 29 years old in good health. The chain combines TRBV6-5 with TRBJ2-7; D not resolved. Sequenced: naive CD4+ T cells from blood. The CDR3 here is CASRPLRAWVGEQYF. CDR3 sequence (DNA): TGTGCCAGCAGGCCACTTCGGGCTTGGGTGGGCGAGCAGTACTTC.